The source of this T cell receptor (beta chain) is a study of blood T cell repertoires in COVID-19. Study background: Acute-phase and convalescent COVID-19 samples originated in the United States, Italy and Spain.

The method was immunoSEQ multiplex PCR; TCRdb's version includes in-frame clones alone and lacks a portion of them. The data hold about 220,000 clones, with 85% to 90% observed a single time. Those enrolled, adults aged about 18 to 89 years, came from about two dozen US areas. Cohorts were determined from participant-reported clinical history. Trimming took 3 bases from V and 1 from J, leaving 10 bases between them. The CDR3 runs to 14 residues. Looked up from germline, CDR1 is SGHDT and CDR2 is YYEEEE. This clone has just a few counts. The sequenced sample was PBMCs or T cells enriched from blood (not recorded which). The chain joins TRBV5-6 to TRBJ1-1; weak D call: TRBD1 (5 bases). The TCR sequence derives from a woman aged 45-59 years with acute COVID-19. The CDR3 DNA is TGTGCCAGCAGCTGGGGGGATCGGAACACTGAAGCTTTCTTT. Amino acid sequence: CASSWGDRNTEAFF. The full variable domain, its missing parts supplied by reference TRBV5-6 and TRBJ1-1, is DAGVTQSPTHLIKTRGQQVTLRCSPKSGHDTVSWYQQALGQGPQFIFQYYEEEERQRGNFPDRFSGHQFPNYSSELNVNALLLGDSALYLCASSWGDRNTEAFFGQGTRLTVV.